This entry is about one T cell receptor beta chain. Ten or more counts support this clonotype. This clone's antigen is unknown. No clone much larger than this one lies a single base away; base qualities are absent. The iRepertoire nested amplicon-rescue multiplex PCR (arm-PCR) platform was used to amplify TCR alpha and beta CDR3 regions from RNA. The input for one-step reverse transcription and amplification was roughly 85-400 ng of tissue mRNA or PBMC total RNA. Following bead purification, Illumina adapters were added by a secondary multiplex PCR, and the libraries were gel-purified between 200 and 400 bp. Libraries carried internal 6-nucleotide barcodes used for demultiplexing. Sequencing of the libraries was done on an Illumina MiSeq using 2x220 or 2x250 nucleotide paired-end reads. The authors' analysis ran thus. Paired reads were merged with FLASH 1.2.11 and aligned to the GRCh37 human genome with BWA-MEM before extracting TRA and TRB reads. V and J assignment used an IMGT-derived reference of cassette sequences and CDR3 motifs that included pseudogenes. Three-frame translation of reads was performed, and productive CDR3s were defined as those with a C...FGXG motif and no stop codons. A clonotype was defined as a unique combination of a V-J cassette pair and a CDR3 amino acid sequence. Filtering of reads was based on Hamming distance, with the threshold set by the sequence error rate of each sample in mapped regions. Through fastp at Q25 and MiXCR, TCRdb rebuilt clones from the public reads, retaining in-frame beta chains. CDR3 protein duplicates are merged, each entry listing the most common genes and DNA. TCRdb, not the original authors, processed these V and J calls. This sample lists approximately 100,000 distinct CDR3 sequences; less than 30% were detected once. About 40% of the sample belongs to the ten largest clones.

The germline V gene gives CDR1 as MNHNS and CDR2 as SASEGT. The CDR3 runs 14 residues from the cysteine to the phenylalanine. Of all the DNA, just the CDR3 is kept, 42 bases in frame from base 1. The germline V and J ends show losses of 3 bases and 4 bases respectively, and no gene match explains 3 bases of the junction. The sample originates from a study of glioma-infiltrating T cells (TCRdb year 2016). At the level of the whole study: Sequencing of TCR alpha- and beta-chain repertoires was performed on glioma tissue, on non-neoplastic brain tissue, and on matched peripheral blood mononuclear cells. To measure how far tissue and blood T-cell populations diverged, each tissue-infiltrating repertoire was compared against the peripheral blood repertoire of the same patient. Three low-grade glioma patients, roughly 8 primary glioblastoma patients and three non-glioma patients contributing non-neoplastic brain tissue were included in the paired cohort. General study outcomes and caveats: VJ-independent divergence between tissue and blood was below expectation in non-neoplastic patients but above expectation in all gliomas, especially low-grade gliomas. The group comparisons were based on small numbers of patients: three non-neoplastic, three low-grade glioma and seven to nine glioblastoma patients. Tissue and blood shared very few CDR3 sequences, a result attributed to high CDR3 diversity and limited sampling.

Sequencing was carried out using glioma tissue, nonneoplastic brain tissue, or PBMCs (not recorded which). The receptor comes from a human donor with low-grade glioma or glioblastoma, undergoing nonglioma brain surgery, or in good health (not recorded which). The sequence is built from TRBV6-1 and TRBJ2-3, and TRBD2 matches 8 of the central bases. CDR3 reads: CASSEPGGADTQYF. The DNA is as follows: TGTGCCAGCAGTGAGCCCGGGGGGGCAGATACGCAGTATTTT.